These 22 T cell receptor beta chains share one sample of origin, sequenced in a study of post-analysis software for immune sequencing data. cDNA libraries for TCR beta contained unique molecular identifiers. TCRdb used MiXCR to reprocess the PCR reads, holding one entry per CDR3 protein. The data hold roughly 200,000 distinct CDR3 sequences, with over 25% observed a single time. These receptors are not linked to any known antigen. Study-wide points: TRBV5-6, TRBV5-1 and TRBV20-1 belonged to a set of a few TRBV segments that were more frequent in patients than controls.

The sequenced material came from blood. The source of these receptors is a girl aged 2-17 years with multiple sclerosis.

V and J are TRBV20-1 and TRBJ2-7; 12 bases agree with TRBD2. The end of the DNA is better explained by TRBJ2-5, so the J call may be wrong. CDR1 DFQATT and CDR2 SNEGSKA come from the germline V gene (reference sequence). The CDR3 totals 14 residues. The CDR3 region is CSATSGRAGGTQYF. CDR3 DNA: TGCAGTGCTACTAGCGGGAGGGCCGGGGGGACCCAGTACTTC.

V and J are TRBV12-3 or TRBV12-4 and TRBJ2-7; D call uncertain. The CDR3 consists of 13 residues. V was shortened by 6 bases and J by 2 bases, with 11 bases between the two germline ends. The chain's CDR3 is CASRPHSAYEQYF. CDR3 coding DNA: TGTGCCAGCAGGCCTCACAGTGCCTACGAGCAGTACTTC.

This clonotype was seen a handful of times. The CDR3 protein is CASSLGRTESVWSQYF. CDR3 coding DNA: TGTGCCAGCAGCTTGGGTCGGACGGAGTCTGTATGGTCCCAGTACTTC. This chain connects TRBV5-6 to TRBJ2-5; no clear D. Germline CDR1 and CDR2: SGHDT and YYEEEE. Deletions cut 0 bases from V and 9 bases from J, with 21 bases between. The CDR3 is 16 amino acids.

This rearrangement joins TRBV5-1 to TRBJ2-2; D might be TRBD2 (6 bases). Germline lookup yields CDR1 SGHRS and CDR2 YFSETQ. With 2 bases removed from V and 4 bases from J, the gap between germline ends came to 15 bases. The CDR3 consists of 16 residues. The CDR3 loop is CASSLPGTGSTGELFF. As DNA, the CDR3 is TGCGCCAGCAGCTTACCCGGGACTGGAAGCACCGGGGAGCTGTTTTTT. Full variable domain (missing parts from reference TRBV5-1 and TRBJ2-2): KAGVTQTPRYLIKTRGQQVTLSCSPISGHRSVSWYQQTPGQGLQFLFEYFSETQRNKGNFPGRFSGRQFSNSRSEMNVSTLELGDSALYLCASSLPGTGSTGELFFGEGSRLTVL.

With regard to this clonotype: This could be a read error, since a much larger clone is one nucleotide away. The genes are TRBV29-1 and TRBJ1-4; TRBD1 might be the D (5 bases). The germline V gene encodes CDR1 SQVTM and CDR2 ANQGSEA. This CDR3 contains 12 residues. The chain's CDR3 is CSVGDSPEKRFF. The CDR3 DNA reads TGCAGCGTCGGAGACAGCCCTGAAAAACGGTTTTTT.

This clonotype was recorded many times. This rearrangement joins TRBV6-1 to TRBJ2-3, with 8 bases identical to TRBD2. CDR1 is MNHNS, CDR2 SASEGT, per germline. This CDR3 spans 17 amino acids. The V and J ends lost 6 bases and 1 base, in that order; junction bases with no gene match: 12. The CDR3 DNA reads TGTGCCAGCAGCGATCCCCTGGCGGGAGGACGCACAGATACGCAGTATTTT. Translating gives CASSDPLAGGRTDTQYF.

This clonotype was observed a few times. The rearrangement uses TRBV20-1 and TRBJ2-1; unclear D gene. Judging by the DNA end, TRBJ2-7 fits better; the J call may be wrong. CDR3 size: 13 residues. CDR1 is DFQATT, CDR2 SNEGSKA, per germline (reference sequence). CDR3 sequence reads: CSARLHSYNEQYF. The CDR3 DNA is TGCAGTGCTAGACTTCACTCCTACAATGAGCAGTACTTC.

This clonotype has only a few counts. The chain couples TRBV4-2 to TRBJ2-1; maybe TRBD2 (5 bases). The CDR3 has 15 amino acids. Germline V gives CDR1 LGHNA, CDR2 YNFKEQ. Trimming took 0 bases from V and 9 from J, leaving 15 bases between them. This chain's CDR3 is CASSQESAGVREQFF. The CDR3 DNA is TGTGCCAGCAGCCAAGAGTCAGCCGGGGTGCGTGAGCAGTTCTTC.

Notes on this clonotype: This may come from a read error, since a much larger clone is one base off. The chain is built from TRBV5-1 and TRBJ1-2; no clear D. The V and J ends lost 4 bases and 4 bases respectively, with 14 bases between them. The CDR3 runs 14 residues. Germline-derived CDR1 and CDR2 are SGHRS and YFSETQ. The CDR3 DNA reads as TGCGCCAGCAGCCCGGGGAGTCGGACCTATGGCTACACCTTC. It codes for CASSPGSRTYGYTF.

This clonotype showed up just a few times. A clone one base away is much larger, so this may be a read error. V is TRBV29-1 and J is TRBJ2-1, with 8 bases fitting TRBD2. V lost 5 bases and J lost 7; bases outside the gene matches: 16. This CDR3 contains 16 residues. In germline, CDR1 is SQVTM, CDR2 ANQGSEA. The CDR3 is CSVYDRGGRNRNEQFF. DNA for the CDR3: TGCAGCGTTTACGATCGGGGGGGCCGAAACAGGAATGAGCAGTTCTTC.

This clonotype was observed at least ten times. The chain links TRBV4-1 to TRBJ2-1; 10 positions agree with TRBD2. The germline V gene has CDR1 MGHRA and CDR2 YSYEKL. V lost 1 base to trimming and J lost 6 bases; unmatched junction nucleotides: 12. The CDR3 contains 18 residues. CDR3 bases: TGCGCCAGCAGCCAAGCGAAAAGAGCGGGAGGGCCTGGCAATGAGCAGTTCTTC. Translation gives CASSQAKRAGGPGNEQFF.

This clonotype has a count of ten or more. The gene calls are TRBV5-1 and TRBJ1-2; D may be TRBD1 (5 bases). Between the trimmed V and J ends, which lost 7 bases and 7 bases, there was a span of 20 bases. CDR1 and CDR2 from the germline V gene are SGHRS and YFSETQ. CDR3 size: 14 residues. CDR3 amino acids: CASAPGRQGVGYTF. Written as DNA, the CDR3 is TGCGCCAGCGCACCGGGACGGCAAGGAGTTGGCTACACCTTC.

At least ten counts were recorded for this clonotype. The chain combines TRBV7-2 with TRBJ2-7; weak D call: TRBD2 (6 bases). Trimming removed 2 bases at V and 3 bases at J, with 11 bases between. The CDR3 sequence is 14 residues long. Germline lookup yields CDR1 SGHTA and CDR2 FQGNSA. CDR3 region: CASSLYGSSYEQYF. In DNA form, the CDR3 reads TGTGCCAGCAGCTTATACGGGAGTAGCTACGAGCAGTACTTC.

This clonotype was counted between two and nine times. A much larger clone is a single base away; this may be a read error. The chain couples TRBV12-3 or TRBV12-4 to TRBJ2-1; D is perhaps TRBD1 (6 bases). V lost 5 bases and J 7 bases, leaving 12 bases between the germline ends. The CDR3 runs to 13 residues. CDR3 in amino acids: CASSLDRRNEQFF. CDR3 bases: TGTGCCAGCAGTCTCGACAGGCGGAATGAGCAGTTCTTC.

The table lists this clonotype with many counts. This chain joins TRBV6-6 and TRBJ2-5; TRBD1 matches at 8 bases. This CDR3 has 16 amino acids. Germline CDR1 MNHNY, CDR2 SVGAGI (reference sequence). J was trimmed by 1 base and V by 6 bases; bases with no gene match: 10. CDR3 DNA sequence: TGTGCCAGCAGGGATAAGCTCGACAGGGGCCAAGAGACCCAGTACTTC. This codes for CASRDKLDRGQETQYF.

The rearrangement joins TRBV6-4 to TRBJ1-5; perhaps TRBD1 as D (6 bases). This CDR3 contains 16 residues. Germline CDR1 MRHNA, CDR2 SNTAGT. V dropped 5 bases and J dropped 6 bases, with 20 bases sitting between them. CDR3 in amino acids: CASSLPSGGRGQPQHF. The CDR3 DNA reads as TGTGCCAGCAGTCTACCATCCGGTGGCAGGGGTCAGCCCCAGCATTTT.

This clonotype occurred many times. The chain is built from TRBV29-1 and TRBJ2-7, with TRBD1 matching over 8 bases. V shed 7 bases, J shed 0 bases, and the junction held 8 bases outside the gene matches. Germline V lookup: CDR1 SQVTM, CDR2 ANQGSEA. This CDR3 has 14 amino acids. CDR3: CSATGQGGSYEQYF. CDR3 coding DNA: TGCAGCGCTACAGGACAGGGTGGCTCCTACGAGCAGTACTTC.

This clonotype was recorded at least ten times. The chain links TRBV6-1 to TRBJ2-7; TRBD1 matches 7 bases. Germline V gene data show CDR1 as MNHNS and CDR2 as SASEGT. The V gene end was trimmed by 5 bases and the J gene end by 5 bases; junction bases not matched to a gene: 18. The CDR3 contains 17 residues. CDR3: CASSRTQPGQSVHEQYF. The DNA of the CDR3 is TGTGCCAGCAGTAGAACACAACCGGGACAGTCGGTCCACGAGCAGTACTTC.

This clonotype was counted ten times or more. This chain connects TRBV30 to TRBJ2-1; D uncertain. In germline, CDR1 is GTSNPN, CDR2 SVGIG (reference sequence). The CDR3 contains 12 residues. With 5 bases removed from V and 7 bases from J, the gap between germline ends came to 12 bases. As DNA, the CDR3 is TGTGCCTGGTCGACTTTGGGAAATGAGCAGTTCTTC. Translated, it gives CAWSTLGNEQFF.

Comments on this clonotype: One base away lies a much larger clone, so this may be a sequencing read error. The chain links TRBV12-3 or TRBV12-4 to TRBJ2-1; TRBD2 aligns across 7 bases. The CDR3 consists of 15 residues. CDR3 loop: CASSRRRDYGNKQFF. In DNA form, the CDR3 reads TGTGCCAGCAGCCGACGCCGGGACTATGGCAATAAGCAGTTCTTC.

There are many counts of this clonotype. This rearrangement joins TRBV4-1 to TRBJ2-5, with 10 positions matching TRBD2. V was clipped by 3 bases and J by 2 bases; unmatched bases: 6. The CDR3 is made up of 16 amino acids. Germline V gene sequence: CDR1 MGHRA, CDR2 YSYEKL. This CDR3 reads CASSHLSSGGQETQYF. The CDR3 DNA is TGCGCCAGCAGCCATCTTTCTAGCGGGGGACAAGAGACCCAGTACTTC.

This clonotype was recorded a few times. The chain carries TRBV7-2 and TRBJ2-5; possibly TRBD2 for D (5 bases). V was pared by 5 bases and J by 5 bases, with 21 bases between. The CDR3 has 16 amino acids. Germline CDR1 reads SGHTA; CDR2 reads FQGNSA. The CDR3 DNA sequence: TGTGCCAGCAGCCCCGGACCGTCTCGGGGTCGGGAGACCCAGTACTTC. This sequence encodes CASSPGPSRGRETQYF.